Below, 26 T cell receptor beta chains from the same sample are listed, as sequenced in a study of cytomegalovirus exposure and HLA in healthy donors. Both 60 Vbeta primers and 13 Jbeta primers went into the PCR. The repertoire was sequenced with immunoSEQ multiplex PCR; TCRdb's copy has only in-frame clones and lacks some. The table records about 130,000 clones, about 78% of them present only once. The specimen was PBMCs. The receptors stem from a human donor in good health.

In its sample, this clone was seen a few times. The chain employs TRBV11-2 and TRBJ1-2; D gene uncertain. The CDR3 covers 14 residues. Germline V gives CDR1 SGHAT, CDR2 FQNNGV. The V gene lost 2 bases and the J gene lost 9 bases, with 16 bases spanning the gap. The CDR3 reads CASSLLVTADRYTF. As DNA, the CDR3 is TGTGCCAGCAGCTTATTAGTAACAGCTGATCGCTACACCTTC.

V gene TRBV18 combines with J gene TRBJ1-1; TRBD1 matches 8 bases. CDR1 is KGHSH and CDR2 is LQKENI in the germline V gene. The CDR3 is made up of 17 amino acids. V gave up 3 bases and J gave up 1 base; unmatched junction bases: 10. The CDR3 here is CASSPPGAGGPNTEAFF. The DNA of the CDR3 is TGTGCCAGCTCACCCCCGGGGGCAGGGGGCCCGAACACTGAAGCTTTCTTT.

For this clone: It is likely a read error, because the conserved phenylalanine at the end of the CDR3 is missing. No DNA is shown, since the ends of the CDR3 on it are uncertain; the CDR3 is the one TCRdb lists. The CDR3 protein is CASSAPGTSGTGG. The rearrangement joins TRBV13 to TRBJ2-6; no check of the table's D call, TRBD2, against the DNA was made. The CDR3 extends over 13 residues, inclusive of both ends. Germline V gene lookup returns CDR1 PRHDT and CDR2 FYEKMQ (reference sequence).

The count of this clone is one. The limits of the CDR3 on the DNA are not certain, so only TCRdb's listed CDR3 is given. The rearrangement uses TRBV30 and TRBJ1-4; the table assigns TRBD1, which was not confirmed against the DNA. The CDR3 region is 15 residues in length, termini included. In germline, CDR1 is GTSNPN, CDR2 SVGIG (reference sequence). CDR3 amino acids: CAWSVEGALMKNCFF.

The V and J genes are TRBV5-1 and TRBJ2-3; 9 bases are a match to TRBD1. The germline V gene has CDR1 SGHRS and CDR2 YFSETQ. The CDR3 spans 16 residues. V dropped 4 bases and J dropped 6; count of bases not matched to a gene: 12. Here the CDR3 DNA reads TGCGCCAGCAGCGTGATAGGGACAGGGAGTATCGATACGCAGTATTTT. Its translation: CASSVIGTGSIDTQYF. The full variable domain, rest sourced from reference TRBV5-1 and TRBJ2-3, is KAGVTQTPRYLIKTRGQQVTLSCSPISGHRSVSWYQQTPGQGLQFLFEYFSETQRNKGNFPGRFSGRQFSNSRSEMNVSTLELGDSALYLCASSVIGTGSIDTQYFGPGTRLTVL.

The chain employs TRBV13 and TRBJ2-7; 9 bases agree with TRBD2. CDR1 and CDR2 (germline): PRHDT, FYEKMQ (reference sequence). The V segment lost 1 base and the J segment 7 bases; nucleotides outside the gene matches: 5. The CDR3 has 14 residues. CDR3 protein: CASSLASGRLEQYF. CDR3 sequence (DNA): TGTGCCAGCAGCTTAGCCAGCGGGAGGCTAGAGCAGTACTTC.

About this clone itself: The same CDR3 arises from other DNA sequences in this sample as well. In DNA form, the CDR3 reads TGTGCCAGTGGCCCGGGACAGGGGGGCTACGAGCAGTACTTC. Translated, it gives CASGPGQGGYEQYF. The chain is built from TRBV9 and TRBJ2-7; TRBD1 matches at 11 bases. In germline, CDR1 is SGDLS, CDR2 YYNGEE. J was trimmed by 3 bases and V by 8 bases; bases with no gene match: 7. This CDR3 has 14 amino acids.

The rearrangement links TRBV7-2 to TRBJ2-5; tentatively, D is TRBD2 (6 bases). V gave up 5 bases and J gave up 5 bases, with 18 bases separating them. The CDR3 consists of 15 residues. Germline assignment: CDR1 SGHTA and CDR2 FQGNSA. Written as DNA, the CDR3 is TGTGCCAGCAGCCCTGGTGCGGGGTACAGGGAGACCCAGTACTTC. This gives the protein CASSPGAGYRETQYF.

This sequence joins TRBV19 and TRBJ1-5; TRBD1 might be the D (5 bases). The V gene lost 5 bases and the J gene lost 2 bases, with 16 bases spanning the gap. The CDR3 runs 16 residues. CDR1 and CDR2 (germline): LNHDA, SQIVND (reference sequence). The CDR3 here is CASSAQGLQGNQPQHF. CDR3 coding DNA: TGTGCCAGTAGTGCCCAGGGACTTCAGGGCAATCAGCCCCAGCATTTT.

V is TRBV11-1 and J is TRBJ2-1; D is uncertain. The CDR3 has 15 amino acids. The ends were cut back, 3 bases at V and 2 bases at J, with 11 bases in the middle. CDR1 and CDR2 from the germline V gene are SGHAT and FQDESV (reference sequence). The CDR3 loop is CASSFRGVAYNEQFF. CDR3 in DNA: TGTGCCAGCAGCTTCCGAGGAGTGGCCTACAATGAGCAGTTCTTC.

This clone has more than one count but fewer than ten. The genes are TRBV10-3 and TRBJ1-2, with D perhaps matching TRBD1 (5 bases). The V gene's germline CDR1 is ENHRY and CDR2 SYGVKD. The CDR3 length is 13 residues. Trimming left V 6 bases short and J 7 bases short, with 15 bases between. In DNA form, the CDR3 reads TGTGCCATCAGCCCGACAGAGACTTTTGGCTACACCTTC. It codes for CAISPTETFGYTF.

The rearrangement uses TRBV29-1 and TRBJ2-1, with 10 bases fitting TRBD2. The CDR3 spans 18 residues. The V gene's germline CDR1 is SQVTM and CDR2 ANQGSEA. V lost 0 bases and J lost 1; bases outside the gene matches: 9. CDR3 region: CSVEDASGSLASYNEQFF. The CDR3 bases are TGCAGCGTTGAAGATGCTAGCGGGAGTTTGGCGTCCTACAATGAGCAGTTCTTC.

The chain uses TRBV11-2 and TRBJ1-3, with D hard to call. Trimming removed 5 bases at V and 0 bases at J, with 14 bases between. Germline lookup yields CDR1 SGHAT and CDR2 FQNNGV. The CDR3 is 16 residues long. CDR3 loop: CASSAIQRSSGNTIYF. In DNA, the CDR3 is TGTGCCAGCAGCGCAATTCAGCGGAGCTCTGGAAACACCATATATTTT.

The gene calls are TRBV5-4 and TRBJ2-3; 12 nucleotides match TRBD2. With 7 bases clipped from V and 6 bases from J, the junction kept 15 bases outside the gene matches. CDR1 is SGHNT and CDR2 is YYREEE in the germline V gene (reference sequence). CDR3 length: 17 residues. The CDR3 DNA is TGTGCCAGCTCTCCCCGAGGACTAGCGGGACGAGGGGATACGCAGTATTTT. Encoded protein: CASSPRGLAGRGDTQYF.

The rearrangement joins TRBV6-1 to TRBJ2-1, with 12 positions matching TRBD2. CDR1 and CDR2 from the germline V gene are MNHNS and SASEGT. V was pared by 1 base and J by 9 bases, with 7 bases of the junction left unmatched. The CDR3 totals 16 residues. The CDR3 sequence: CASSEGLAGVRSEQFF. For the CDR3, the DNA is TGTGCCAGCAGTGAAGGACTAGCGGGAGTAAGAAGTGAGCAGTTCTTC.

J is TRBJ2-7 and V is TRBV27; D is undetermined. V lost 6 bases and J lost 11, with 17 bases in between. This CDR3 contains 12 residues. CDR1 MNHEY and CDR2 SMNVEV come from the germline V gene (reference sequence). For the CDR3, the DNA is TGTGCCAGCAGCCCTAGAGCCTCGGTGGAGTACTTC. Translation: CASSPRASVEYF.

The gene calls are TRBV7-8 and TRBJ1-1; possibly TRBD1 for D (6 bases). From germline, CDR1 is SGHVS and CDR2 FQNEAQ. This CDR3 is 15 amino acids long. V lost 6 bases, J lost 3 bases, and 17 bases lay in between. CDR3 sequence (DNA): TGTGCCAGCAGGAGGGGTAAACAGGGAGACACTGAAGCTTTCTTT. Translation: CASRRGKQGDTEAFF.

On this clone: Germline and junction disagree at one end, which may indicate a read error. This chain links TRBV7-7 with TRBJ2-3; D might be TRBD2 (7 bases). Germline V CDR1 and CDR2: SSHAT, FNYEAQ (reference sequence). The CDR3 contains 14 residues. DNA of the CDR3: TGTGCTAGCAGCCGGAGGGGGGGAACGGATACGCAGTATTTT. Its protein product is CASSRRGGTDTQYF.

This chain joins TRBV19 and TRBJ2-7, with 11 bases identical to TRBD2. The CDR3 consists of 16 residues. Per germline, CDR1 LNHDA and CDR2 SQIVND (reference sequence). J lost 6 bases, V lost 7 bases, and 14 bases had no gene match. The CDR3 reads CASTPKASGRSGEQYF. DNA for the CDR3: TGTGCCAGTACACCGAAGGCTAGCGGGAGGTCCGGCGAGCAGTACTTC.

DNA of the CDR3: TGTGCCAGCAGTGATCGCAGGGACAGTTCACCCCTCCACTTT. Translated: CASSDRRDSSPLHF. The gene calls are TRBV6-1 and TRBJ1-6; 7 bases fit TRBD1. Trimming cost V 3 bases and J 9 bases; bases outside gene matches: 5. The CDR3 runs to 14 residues. Germline V gene lookup returns CDR1 MNHNS and CDR2 SASEGT.

The chain recombines TRBV9 with TRBJ1-2; D is undetermined. There are 15 residues in the CDR3. Germline values: CDR1 SGDLS, CDR2 YYNGEE. The V and J ends lost 0 bases and 3 bases respectively, with 12 bases between them. CDR3 sequence (DNA): TGTGCCAGCAGCGTAGCAAGGTGGGGAGACTATGGCTACACCTTC. Residues: CASSVARWGDYGYTF.

V gene TRBV5-6 combines with J gene TRBJ1-3; possible D gene TRBD1, 6 bases. This CDR3 contains 16 residues. Deletions cut 0 bases from V and 4 bases from J, with 14 bases between. In germline, CDR1 is SGHDT, CDR2 YYEEEE. The CDR3 nucleotides are TGTGCCAGCAGCTTGGCCACCAGGGGATACGGAAACACCATATATTTT. The encoded protein is CASSLATRGYGNTIYF.

This clone has a single count. This sequence joins TRBV7-6 and TRBJ2-1; TRBD2 aligns across 11 bases. J gave up 6 bases and V 5 bases, and 6 bases lay outside the gene matches. The CDR3 length is 15 residues. Germline V lookup: CDR1 SGHVS, CDR2 FNYEAQ. The CDR3 spells CASSRGTSGSNEQFF. The CDR3 DNA is TGTGCCAGCAGCCGGGGAACTAGCGGGAGCAATGAGCAGTTCTTC.

The rearrangement links TRBV29-1 to TRBJ1-4; the match to TRBD1 covers 9 bases. V gave up 5 bases and J gave up 3 bases; unmatched junction bases: 1. Germline CDR1 SQVTM, CDR2 ANQGSEA. The CDR3 is made up of 13 amino acids. The CDR3 spells CSVRQGANEKLFF. Here the CDR3 DNA reads TGCAGCGTTAGACAGGGGGCTAATGAAAAACTGTTTTTT.

This clone turned up a few times. As DNA, the CDR3 is TGTGCCAGCAGCTTAGCGGCGGGAAAAGGTGGCGTCTACAATGAGCAGTTCTTC. Translated, it gives CASSLAAGKGGVYNEQFF. The chain carries TRBV7-2 and TRBJ2-1, with D possibly matching TRBD2 (6 bases). The CDR3 runs to 18 residues. Germline CDR1 SGHTA, CDR2 FQGNSA. Trimming cost V 0 bases and J 3 bases, with 18 bases left between them.

This clone has a handful of counts. V and J are TRBV27 and TRBJ1-2, with a weak D call TRBD1 (6 bases). CDR1 is MNHEY and CDR2 is SMNVEV in the germline V gene (reference sequence). Trimming cost V 3 bases and J 0 bases, with 14 bases left between them. The CDR3 has 16 amino acids. This CDR3 is CASSFVGQGSNYGYTF. CDR3 bases: TGTGCCAGCAGTTTCGTCGGCCAGGGGTCTAACTATGGCTACACCTTC.